These 32 T cell receptor beta chains were all obtained from the same sample, sequenced in a study of T cell responses to AZD1222 COVID-19 vaccine. The data were produced by immunoSEQ multiplex PCR, yet TCRdb's version contains in-frame clones alone and is incomplete. The profile shows about 150,000 clones, 70% to 90% of them singletons. This specimen consisted of peripheral blood, obtained 28 days after the second dose of the MenACWY control vaccine. The receptors stem from an adult who received the MenACWY meningococcal vaccine as a control.

The rearrangement links TRBV15 to TRBJ2-2; D is possibly TRBD1 (6 bases). Trimming left V 8 bases short and J 4 bases short, with 20 bases between. This CDR3 spans 16 amino acids. The germline V gene encodes CDR1 LNHNV and CDR2 YYDKDF (reference sequence). CDR3 nucleotide sequence: TGTGCCACCCCATTCGGACAGCCCCGTGGCACCGGGGAGCTGTTTTTT. It codes for CATPFGQPRGTGELFF.

The chain has TRBV6-6 and TRBJ1-4; D call uncertain. The CDR3 totals 16 residues. With 8 bases removed from V and 0 bases from J, the gap between germline ends came to 16 bases. CDR1 is MNHNY and CDR2 is SVGAGI in the germline V gene (reference sequence). CDR3 sequence (DNA): TGTGCCAGCGTCGGGCCCCGGACCGCAACTAATGAAAAACTGTTTTTT. This translates into CASVGPRTATNEKLFF.

The gene calls are TRBV18 and TRBJ1-1; D possibly corresponds to TRBD1 (6 bases). V lost 4 bases and J 5 bases, leaving 11 bases between the germline ends. The CDR3 contains 13 residues. Germline V gives CDR1 KGHSH, CDR2 LQKENI. The CDR3 DNA follows: TGTGCCAGCTCACTAATAGGGGGAACTGAAGCTTTCTTT. Translating it yields CASSLIGGTEAFF.

This chain uses TRBV5-1 with TRBJ2-5; TRBD1 is a possible D gene (6 bases). The germline V and J ends were trimmed by 1 base and 1 base, with 11 bases remaining between them. Germline assignment: CDR1 SGHRS and CDR2 YFSETQ. The CDR3 consists of 15 residues. CDR3 coding DNA: TGCGCCAGCAGCTTGTTGGGGACACTCCAAGAGACCCAGTACTTC. Encoded protein: CASSLLGTLQETQYF.

V usage is TRBV9 and J usage is TRBJ1-1; 8 nucleotides match TRBD1. V lost 3 bases, J lost 5 bases, and 9 bases stayed unmatched. This CDR3 is built from 15 residues. Germline V gene sequence: CDR1 SGDLS, CDR2 YYNGEE. The CDR3 spells CASSGTGRVATEAFF. The CDR3 region has the DNA TGTGCCAGCAGCGGGACAGGGAGGGTGGCTACTGAAGCTTTCTTT.

The V gene is TRBV19, the J gene TRBJ2-2; D tentatively fits TRBD1 or TRBD2 (5 bases each). Trimming cost V 3 bases and J 5 bases, with 16 bases left between them. CDR1 is LNHDA, CDR2 SQIVND, per germline (reference sequence). This CDR3 has 16 amino acids. The CDR3 spells CASSIHGGSGTGELFF. CDR3 nucleotides: TGTGCCAGTAGTATTCATGGGGGTTCGGGAACCGGGGAGCTGTTTTTT.

The CDR3 loop is CASQDTDRNQPQHF. In nucleotides, the CDR3 is TGTGCCAGCCAAGACACGGACCGTAATCAGCCCCAGCATTTT. V usage is TRBV2 and J usage is TRBJ1-5; D is ambiguous. V was cut by 8 bases and J by 4 bases, with 15 bases left in between. CDR3 length equals 14 residues. Germline V gene data show CDR1 as SNHLY and CDR2 as FYNNEI.

J is TRBJ1-3 and V is TRBV1; TRBD1 reflects the table's D call only, with no check against the DNA. TRBV1 constitutes a pseudogene. This CDR3 comprises 15 residues. CDR3 amino acids: CTSPPNRGVGNTIYF. CDR3 coding DNA: TGCACCAGCCCCCCGAACAGGGGAGTGGGAAACACCATATATTTT.

The V and J genes are TRBV5-4 and TRBJ2-5; TRBD1 matches 9 bases. Germline V CDR1 and CDR2: SGHNT, YYREEE (reference sequence). Trimming at V came to 1 base and at J to 4 bases, leaving 11 bases not matched to a gene. The CDR3 is made up of 17 amino acids. This CDR3 is CASSLPTGGGRGETQYF. DNA of the CDR3: TGTGCCAGCAGCTTGCCAACAGGGGGCGGTAGGGGAGAGACCCAGTACTTC.

The V gene is TRBV9, the J gene TRBJ2-5; either TRBD1 or TRBD2 may fit D (6 bases each). Trimming left V 0 bases short and J 4 bases short, with 13 bases between. CDR1 and CDR2 (germline): SGDLS, YYNGEE. This CDR3 is built from 15 residues. CDR3 residues: CASSVAGAYRETQYF. The CDR3 DNA follows: TGTGCCAGCAGCGTAGCGGGGGCCTATCGAGAGACCCAGTACTTC.

The J gene is TRBJ1-2, the V gene TRBV6-1; possibly TRBD1 for D (5 bases). V lost 0 bases and J lost 2, with 7 bases in between. The CDR3 loop spans 14 amino acids. Per germline, CDR1 MNHNS and CDR2 SASEGT. The chain's CDR3 is CASSEADTNYGYTF. The CDR3 region has the DNA TGTGCCAGCAGTGAAGCGGACACCAACTATGGCTACACCTTC.

The chain carries TRBV27 and TRBJ2-6; D unclear. V was trimmed by 2 bases and J by 0 bases, leaving 11 bases between them. This CDR3 has 17 amino acids. Germline V gene sequence: CDR1 MNHEY, CDR2 SMNVEV (reference sequence). The CDR3 sequence is CASSLNPGNSGANVLTF. CDR3 nucleotides: TGTGCCAGCAGTTTAAATCCAGGCAACTCTGGGGCCAACGTCCTGACTTTC.

V usage is TRBV7-9 and J usage is TRBJ1-2, with 9 bases identical to TRBD1. With 1 base clipped from V and 6 bases from J, the junction kept 0 bases outside the gene matches. Germline V gene sequence: CDR1 SEHNR, CDR2 FQNEAQ (reference sequence). The length of the CDR3 is 13 residues. The CDR3 sequence is CASSLGDRDGYTF. For the CDR3, the DNA is TGTGCCAGCAGCTTAGGGGACAGGGATGGCTACACCTTC.

The chain carries TRBV9 and TRBJ1-1; 7 bases fit TRBD1. Trimming cost V 0 bases and J 5 bases; bases outside gene matches: 7. The CDR3 has 15 amino acids. Looked up from germline, CDR1 is SGDLS and CDR2 is YYNGEE. In nucleotides, the CDR3 is TGTGCCAGCAGCGTAGGTAGAGGGGGCCGGACTGAAGCTTTCTTT. Translating it yields CASSVGRGGRTEAFF.

The V gene is TRBV5-6, the J gene TRBJ1-1; D uncertain. Looked up from germline, CDR1 is SGHDT and CDR2 is YYEEEE. The CDR3 sequence is 15 residues long. Trimming shortened V by 3 bases and J by 5 bases, and 17 bases separated the two germline ends. The CDR3 DNA sequence: TGTGCCAGCAGCTCGGACCTTATCAGAGGAACTGAAGCTTTCTTT. Protein: CASSSDLIRGTEAFF.

The genes are TRBV5-5 and TRBJ1-5; D may be TRBD1 (5 bases). The germline V gene has CDR1 SGHKS and CDR2 YYEKEE (reference sequence). This CDR3 contains 16 residues. Trimming shortened V by 0 bases and J by 1 base, and 11 bases separated the two germline ends. CDR3 amino acids: CASSLALPGSNQPQHF. The CDR3 nucleotides are TGTGCCAGCAGCTTGGCCCTTCCAGGGAGCAATCAGCCCCAGCATTTT.

V gene TRBV24-1 combines with J gene TRBJ2-2; 7 nucleotides line up with TRBD1. Per the germline V gene, CDR1 is KGHDR and CDR2 is SFDVKD. The CDR3 loop spans 15 amino acids. J was trimmed by 4 bases and V by 4 bases; bases with no gene match: 5. The CDR3 sequence is CATSDLGTATGELFF. Here the CDR3 DNA reads TGTGCCACCAGTGACCTCGGGACAGCCACCGGGGAGCTGTTTTTT.

The sample holds a few counts of this clone. The chain links TRBV6-1 to TRBJ2-5; D is possibly TRBD2 (6 bases). Germline lookup yields CDR1 MNHNS and CDR2 SASEGT. The CDR3 length is 15 residues. V was shortened by 2 bases and J by 5 bases, with 15 bases between the two germline ends. CDR3 in DNA: TGTGCCAGCAGTGAAACGGGAGTCGTGGTGGAGACCCAGTACTTC. Protein sequence: CASSETGVVVETQYF.

The rearrangement uses TRBV4-3 and TRBJ2-3, with 8 bases identical to TRBD2. Germline-derived CDR1 and CDR2 are LGHNA and YSLEER. V dropped 2 bases and J dropped 2; count of bases not matched to a gene: 3. The CDR3 is 15 residues long. Here the CDR3 reads CASSQSGGVTDTQYF. Here the CDR3 DNA reads TGCGCCAGCAGCCAAAGCGGGGGAGTCACAGATACGCAGTATTTT.

The sample holds a few counts of this clone. The rearrangement joins TRBV4-3 to TRBJ1-2, with a weak D call TRBD1 (6 bases). V lost 5 bases and J lost 2, with 15 bases in between. CDR1 is LGHNA, CDR2 YSLEER, per germline. The CDR3 runs to 15 residues. CDR3 sequence: CASSYRTGANYGYTF. The CDR3 DNA sequence: TGCGCCAGCAGCTACCGAACGGGGGCGAACTATGGCTACACCTTC.

The gene calls are TRBV7-2 and TRBJ2-2; 7 bases line up with TRBD2. V lost 6 bases to trimming and J lost 5 bases; unmatched junction nucleotides: 6. CDR1 SGHTA and CDR2 FQGNSA come from the germline V gene. This CDR3 is 14 amino acids long. The CDR3 DNA follows: TGTGCCAGCAGTCCGCTCGGGGGGACCGGGGAGCTGTTTTTT. As protein: CASSPLGGTGELFF.

This clone has just a few counts. The V and J genes are TRBV6-5 and TRBJ1-1; the D is unclear. This CDR3 contains 13 residues. The germline gives CDR1 MNHEY, CDR2 SVGAGI. With 6 bases removed from V and 1 base from J, the gap between germline ends came to 9 bases. The CDR3 spells CASRTDWNTEAFF. The CDR3 region has the DNA TGTGCCAGCAGAACTGACTGGAACACTGAAGCTTTCTTT.

CDR3 in DNA: TGTGCCAGCAGGGATTCCCAGGGGGCGGTCACTGAAGCTTTCTTT. This encodes CASRDSQGAVTEAFF. This chain links TRBV6-6 with TRBJ1-1, with 8 bases matching TRBD1. CDR1 and CDR2 from the germline V gene are MNHNY and SVGAGI (reference sequence). V lost 6 bases and J lost 4; bases outside the gene matches: 10. This CDR3 spans 15 amino acids.

The chain employs TRBV13 and TRBJ1-4; no firm D call. Germline V lookup: CDR1 PRHDT, CDR2 FYEKMQ (reference sequence). The length of the CDR3 is 14 residues. V lost 0 bases and J 8 bases, leaving 10 bases between the germline ends. The CDR3 DNA sequence: TGTGCCAGCAGCTTAGGCGCCTCCGCCGAAAAACTGTTTTTT. Its protein product is CASSLGASAEKLFF.

The CDR3 region is CATLATAATNEKLFF. Written as DNA, the CDR3 is TGTGCCACCTTGGCCACGGCTGCAACTAATGAAAAACTGTTTTTT. The chain uses TRBV6-5 and TRBJ1-4; D is unresolved. Trimming took off 10 bases at V and 0 bases at J, with 15 bases between the two ends. The germline CDR1 and CDR2 sequences are MNHEY and SVGAGI. The CDR3 runs to 15 residues.

V and J are TRBV19 and TRBJ1-2; D is uncertain. V was cut by 10 bases and J by 7 bases, with 13 bases left in between. Germline loops: CDR1 LNHDA, CDR2 SQIVND (reference sequence). CDR3 length: 11 residues. The CDR3 sequence: CATNKRSGYTF. CDR3 bases: TGTGCCACCAATAAGCGGAGTGGCTACACCTTC.

The genes are TRBV28 and TRBJ2-2; no definite D call. Looked up from germline, CDR1 is MDHEN and CDR2 is SYDVKM. Trimming left V 3 bases short and J 6 bases short, with 5 bases between. CDR3 length: 12 residues. As DNA, the CDR3 is TGTGCCAGCAGTTTGGGCCCCGGGGAGCTGTTTTTT. This translates into CASSLGPGELFF.

The V gene is TRBV9, the J gene TRBJ1-5; 7 bases align to TRBD1. V lost 3 bases and J lost 2; bases outside the gene matches: 5. The V gene's germline CDR1 is SGDLS and CDR2 YYNGEE. This CDR3 region has 15 residues. DNA of the CDR3: TGTGCCAGCAGCGCCGCGGGACAGCGCAATCAGCCCCAGCATTTT. It yields the protein CASSAAGQRNQPQHF. The whole variable domain, filled in from reference TRBV9 and TRBJ1-5, reads DSGVTQTPKHLITATGQRVTLRCSPRSGDLSVYWYQQSLDQGLQFLIQYYNGEERAKGNILERFSAQQFPDLHSELNLSSLELGDSALYFCASSAAGQRNQPQHFGDGTRLSIL.

V gene TRBV4-3 combines with J gene TRBJ1-2; 7 bases agree with TRBD1. V lost 3 bases to trimming and J lost 0 bases; unmatched junction nucleotides: 7. The CDR3 loop spans 16 amino acids. The germline CDR1 and CDR2 sequences are LGHNA and YSLEER. CDR3 DNA sequence: TGCGCCAGCAGCCAGGGACGGACAGGACCTAACTATGGCTACACCTTC. Its translation: CASSQGRTGPNYGYTF.

The chain joins TRBV5-6 to TRBJ2-1, with 10 positions matching TRBD2. CDR3 size: 16 residues. The V gene's germline CDR1 is SGHDT and CDR2 YYEEEE. V shed 1 base, J shed 4 bases, and the junction held 5 bases outside the gene matches. CDR3 DNA sequence: TGTGCCAGCAGCTTGCTCGGGACTAGCGTTTACAATGAGCAGTTCTTC. Protein sequence: CASSLLGTSVYNEQFF.

This clone turned up a few times. The chain couples TRBV20-1 to TRBJ1-5; no clear D gene. Looked up from germline, CDR1 is DFQATT and CDR2 is SNEGSKA (reference sequence). The CDR3 runs 13 residues. Trimming shortened V by 3 bases and J by 1 base, and 7 bases separated the two germline ends. CDR3 bases: TGCAGTGCTAGTCTCACAAGCAATCAGCCCCAGCATTTT. Translated, it gives CSASLTSNQPQHF.

In this sample, this clone turned up a few times. The rearrangement joins TRBV6-2 or TRBV6-3 to TRBJ2-7; D gene unclear. The CDR3 has 14 residues. CDR1 MNHEY and CDR2 SVGEGT come from the germline V gene. V gave up 6 bases and J gave up 4 bases, with 16 bases separating them. CDR3 bases: TGTGCCAGCAGCGCCCGGTTCCTTAGGTACGAGCAGTACTTC. This gives the protein CASSARFLRYEQYF.